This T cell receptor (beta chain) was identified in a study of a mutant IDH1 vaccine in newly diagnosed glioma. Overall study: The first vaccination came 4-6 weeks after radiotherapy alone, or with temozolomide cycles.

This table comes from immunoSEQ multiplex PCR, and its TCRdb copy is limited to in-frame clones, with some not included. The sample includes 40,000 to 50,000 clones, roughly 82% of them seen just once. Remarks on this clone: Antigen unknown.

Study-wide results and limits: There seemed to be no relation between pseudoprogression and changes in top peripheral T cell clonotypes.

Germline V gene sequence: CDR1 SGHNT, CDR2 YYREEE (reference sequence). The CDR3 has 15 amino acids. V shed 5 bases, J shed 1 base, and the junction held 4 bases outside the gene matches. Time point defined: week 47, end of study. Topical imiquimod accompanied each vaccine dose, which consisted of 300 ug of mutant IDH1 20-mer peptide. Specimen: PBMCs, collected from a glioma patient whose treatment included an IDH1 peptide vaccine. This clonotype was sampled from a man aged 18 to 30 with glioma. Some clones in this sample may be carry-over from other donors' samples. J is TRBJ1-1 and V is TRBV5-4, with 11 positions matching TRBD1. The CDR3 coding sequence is TGTGCCAGCAGACGGACAGGGGGCCAGAACACTGAAGCTTTCTTT. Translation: CASRRTGGQNTEAFF.